A single sample gave rise to the 8 T cell receptor beta chains below, sequenced in a study of neurological immune-mediated disorders. TCRdb re-analysed the 5' RACE reads in MiXCR, keeping a single row per CDR3 protein. This table has roughly 21,000 distinct CDR3 sequences, 15% appearing once. The sequenced material came from PBMCs. The receptors shown here come from a female donor with HTLV-1-associated myelopathy (HAM/TSP).

The table lists this clonotype with many counts. This chain connects TRBV4-1 to TRBJ2-1; D might be TRBD2 (6 bases). The CDR3 length is 17 residues. The V gene lost 1 base and the J gene lost 6 bases, with 19 bases spanning the gap. The germline V gene has CDR1 MGHRA and CDR2 YSYEKL. The CDR3 coding sequence is TGCGCCAGCAGCCAAGGAATGGCCACTAGCCTCCGCAATGAGCAGTTCTTC. Amino acids: CASSQGMATSLRNEQFF.

This clonotype was counted at least ten times. The chain has TRBV5-1 and TRBJ2-7; D not resolved. Trimming removed 2 bases at V and 2 bases at J, with 5 bases between. CDR3 length: 12 residues. Germline assignment: CDR1 SGHRS and CDR2 YFSETQ. CDR3 in amino acids: CASSLETYEQYF. CDR3 nucleotide sequence: TGCGCCAGCAGCTTAGAGACCTACGAGCAGTACTTC.

The V call is TRBV27, the J call TRBJ2-1; D uncertain. The CDR3 covers 11 residues. Germline CDR1 reads MNHEY; CDR2 reads SMNVEV (reference sequence). V lost 7 bases and J 4 bases, leaving 5 bases between the germline ends. For the CDR3, the DNA is TGTGCCAGCACTAAATACAATGAGCAGTTCTTC. This sequence encodes CASTKYNEQFF.

Many counts were recorded for this clonotype. V usage is TRBV20-1 and J usage is TRBJ2-4; D ambiguous. Germline CDR1 reads DFQATT; CDR2 reads SNEGSKA (reference sequence). Trimming stripped 1 base from V and 0 bases from J, with 7 bases between. The CDR3 loop spans 14 amino acids. CDR3 amino acids: CSARVWEAKNIQYF. The CDR3 DNA is TGCAGTGCTAGAGTGTGGGAAGCCAAAAACATTCAGTACTTC.

Many counts were recorded for this clonotype. The CDR3, as DNA: TGCGCCAGCAGCTTATCAGGGTCAGGAAACACCATATATTTT. Translation gives CASSLSGSGNTIYF. The J gene is TRBJ1-3, the V gene TRBV5-1, with D maybe TRBD1 (5 bases). V was pared by 2 bases and J by 4 bases, with 10 bases between. The CDR3 length is 14 residues. CDR1 is SGHRS, CDR2 YFSETQ, per germline.

This clonotype came up many times. The rearrangement joins TRBV19 to TRBJ2-7; 7 bases are shared with TRBD2. Losses at the gene ends were 6 bases for V and 0 bases for J; bases not matched to a gene: 2. The CDR3 covers 13 residues. CDR1 is LNHDA, CDR2 SQIVND, per germline (reference sequence). This CDR3 reads CASRGDYSYEQYF. The CDR3 DNA reads TGTGCCAGTAGGGGGGACTACTCCTACGAGCAGTACTTC.

Ten or more counts support this clonotype. The chain joins TRBV28 to TRBJ1-4, with D possibly TRBD1 on 5 matching bases. The V and J ends lost 3 bases and 7 bases respectively, with 15 bases between them. This CDR3 has 15 residues. Germline CDR1 is MDHEN and CDR2 is SYDVKM. The CDR3 region has the DNA TGTGCCAGCAGTTTTTTCAGGCCCGGGGCTGAAAAACTGTTTTTT. The encoded protein is CASSFFRPGAEKLFF.

Sample share makes this clonotype medium-sized. V usage is TRBV20-1 and J usage is TRBJ2-1; D might be TRBD1 (6 bases). V lost 5 bases and J lost 0, with 14 bases in between. Germline V gene lookup returns CDR1 DFQATT and CDR2 SNEGSKA (reference sequence). The CDR3 length is 15 residues. CDR3 nucleotide sequence: TGCAGTGCTGTCTCGGGACAAAGCTCCTACAATGAGCAGTTCTTC. This codes for CSAVSGQSSYNEQFF.